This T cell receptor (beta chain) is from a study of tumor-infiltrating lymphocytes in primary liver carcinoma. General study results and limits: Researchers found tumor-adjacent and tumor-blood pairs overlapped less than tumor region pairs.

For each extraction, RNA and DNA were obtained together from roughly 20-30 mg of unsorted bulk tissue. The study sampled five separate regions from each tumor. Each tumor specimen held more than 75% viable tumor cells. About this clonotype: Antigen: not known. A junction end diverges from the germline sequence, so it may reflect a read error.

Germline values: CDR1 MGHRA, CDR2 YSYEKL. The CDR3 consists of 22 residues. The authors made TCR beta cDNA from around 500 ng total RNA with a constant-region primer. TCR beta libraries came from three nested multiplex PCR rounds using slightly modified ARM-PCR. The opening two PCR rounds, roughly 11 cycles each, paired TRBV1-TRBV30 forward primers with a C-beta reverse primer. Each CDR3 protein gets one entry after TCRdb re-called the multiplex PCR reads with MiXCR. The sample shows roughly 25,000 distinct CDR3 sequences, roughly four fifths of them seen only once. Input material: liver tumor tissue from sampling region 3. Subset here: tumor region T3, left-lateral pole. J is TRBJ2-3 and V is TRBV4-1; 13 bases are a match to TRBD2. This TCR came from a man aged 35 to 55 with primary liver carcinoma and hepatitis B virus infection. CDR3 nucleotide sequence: TGCGCCAACAGCCAACCCCCAATGACTAGCGGGAGGCGGAAGGTCAGCACAGATAGGCAGTATTTT. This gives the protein CANSQPPMTSGRRKVSTDRQYF.